The following is a TCR beta chain sequence with its context. Antigen: not known. CDR1 and CDR2 (germline): DFQATT, SNEGSKA (reference sequence). V was trimmed by 5 bases and J by 5 bases, leaving 12 bases between them. The CDR3 has 12 amino acids. The data were obtained in a study of T cells after yellow fever vaccination. General study findings and limits: Although the secondary response was weaker, it peaked faster, at day 5 versus 15.

TCRdb redid the calling of the 5' RACE reads with MiXCR, one entry per CDR3 protein. The sample includes over 300,000 distinct CDR3 sequences, roughly 3.9% of them seen just once. This TCR was sampled from a man aged 18 to 29 who received the YFV17D yellow fever vaccine. J is TRBJ2-5 and V is TRBV20-1; the D gene is possibly TRBD2 (7 bases). Sequenced here: PBMCs, sampled 5 days after the yellow fever booster vaccination. CDR3 coding DNA: TGCAGTGCTGGGGGGGCCTGGGAGACCCAGTACTTC. This translates into CSAGGAWETQYF.